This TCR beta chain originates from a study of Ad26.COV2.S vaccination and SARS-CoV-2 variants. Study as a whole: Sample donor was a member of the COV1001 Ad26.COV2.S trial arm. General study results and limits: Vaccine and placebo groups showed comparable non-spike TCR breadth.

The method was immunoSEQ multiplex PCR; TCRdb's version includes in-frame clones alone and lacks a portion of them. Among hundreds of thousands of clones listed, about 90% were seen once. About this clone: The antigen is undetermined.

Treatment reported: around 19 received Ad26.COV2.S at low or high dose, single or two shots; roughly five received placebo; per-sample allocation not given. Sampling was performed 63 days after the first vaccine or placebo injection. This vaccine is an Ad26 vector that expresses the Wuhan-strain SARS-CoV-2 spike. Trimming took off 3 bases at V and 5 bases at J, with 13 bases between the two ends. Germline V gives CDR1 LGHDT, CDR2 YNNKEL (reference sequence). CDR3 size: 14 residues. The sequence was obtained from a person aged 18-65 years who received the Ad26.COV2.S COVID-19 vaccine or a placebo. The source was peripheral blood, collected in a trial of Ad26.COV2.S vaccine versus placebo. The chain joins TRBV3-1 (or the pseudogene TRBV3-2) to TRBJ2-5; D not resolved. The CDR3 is CASSQNLGSETQYF. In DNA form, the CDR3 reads TGTGCCAGCAGCCAGAATTTAGGGTCGGAGACCCAGTACTTC.